The present T cell receptor beta chain was sequenced within a study of radiotherapy plus CTLA-4 blockade in lung cancer. Study as a whole: Disease control was present in 25% to 35% of patients, and objective responses in approximately 18%.

Some clones are missing from TCRdb's copy, which holds only in-frame ones; the method was immunoSEQ multiplex PCR. The sample has roughly 86,000 clones, less than 90% seen once. General observations from the study: Among blood TCR repertoires after radiotherapy plus ipilimumab, tumor-derived clones expanded. Interferon-beta, together with early blood T cell clone dynamics, reportedly best predicted response.

The CDR3 extends over 15 amino acids. Germline loops: CDR1 LNHDA, CDR2 SQIVND (reference sequence). Trimming cost V 1 base and J 2 bases, with 11 bases left between them. This clone has a single count. Its antigen is undetermined. Enrolled patients, whose metastatic non-small-cell lung cancer was chemo-refractory, received focal radiation plus CTLA-4 blockade with ipilimumab. The source material was peripheral blood, sampled from a patient treated with radiotherapy plus ipilimumab. V gene TRBV19 combines with J gene TRBJ2-5, with a weak D call TRBD1 (6 bases). The sequence was collected from a human donor with non-small cell lung cancer who had stable disease on radiotherapy plus ipilimumab. CDR3 loop: CASSIVGAGQETQYF. CDR3 bases: TGTGCCAGTAGTATAGTGGGGGCAGGTCAAGAGACCCAGTACTTC. Variable domain in full (rest from reference TRBV19 and TRBJ2-5): DGGITQSPKYLFRKEGQNVTLSCEQNLNHDAMYWYRQDPGQGLRLIYYSQIVNDFQKGDIAEGYSVSREKKESFPLTVTSAQKNPTAFYLCASSIVGAGQETQYFGPGTRLLVL.